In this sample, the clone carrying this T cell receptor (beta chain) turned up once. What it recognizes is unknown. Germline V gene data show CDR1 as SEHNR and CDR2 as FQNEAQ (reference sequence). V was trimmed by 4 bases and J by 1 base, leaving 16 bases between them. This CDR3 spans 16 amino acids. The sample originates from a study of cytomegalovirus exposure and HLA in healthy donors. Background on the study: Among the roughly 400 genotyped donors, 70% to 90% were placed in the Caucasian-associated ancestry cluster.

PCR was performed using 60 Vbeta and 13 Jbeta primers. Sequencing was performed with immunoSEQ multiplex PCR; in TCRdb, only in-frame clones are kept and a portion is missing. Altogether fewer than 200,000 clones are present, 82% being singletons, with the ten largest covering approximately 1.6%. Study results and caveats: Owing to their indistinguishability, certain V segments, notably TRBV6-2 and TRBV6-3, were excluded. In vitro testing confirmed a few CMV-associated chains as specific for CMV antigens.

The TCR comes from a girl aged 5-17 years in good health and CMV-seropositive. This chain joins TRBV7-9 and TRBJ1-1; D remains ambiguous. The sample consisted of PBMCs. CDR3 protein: CASSSPAPGKNTEAFF. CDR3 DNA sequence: TGTGCCAGCAGCTCACCGGCCCCGGGTAAGAACACTGAAGCTTTCTTT. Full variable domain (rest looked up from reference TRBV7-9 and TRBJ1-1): DTGVSQNPRHKITKRGQNVTFRCDPISEHNRLYWYRQTLGQGPEFLTYFQNEAQLEKSRLLSDRFSAERPKGSFSTLEIQRTEQGDSAMYLCASSSPAPGKNTEAFFGQGTRLTVV.